This T cell receptor beta chain was observed in a study of control samples from healthy donors and cancer patients. Profiled with immunoSEQ multiplex PCR; TCRdb holds only in-frame clones, not every one. The repertoire holds fewer than 95,000 clones, about nine tenths seen once, with about a sixth in the top ten. Germline V gene sequence: CDR1 SNHLY, CDR2 FYNNEI. V shed 7 bases and J shed 4 bases, with 21 bases lying between them. The CDR3 length is 16 residues. What was sequenced was blood. This clonotype was obtained from a man aged 30 to 45 in good health. V is TRBV2 and J is TRBJ2-3, with D perhaps TRBD1 or TRBD2 (5 bases each). The CDR3 DNA reads TGTGCCAGCACCCTTGAGGTGACTCTGGGGGCAGATACGCAGTATTTT. Translation gives CASTLEVTLGADTQYF.